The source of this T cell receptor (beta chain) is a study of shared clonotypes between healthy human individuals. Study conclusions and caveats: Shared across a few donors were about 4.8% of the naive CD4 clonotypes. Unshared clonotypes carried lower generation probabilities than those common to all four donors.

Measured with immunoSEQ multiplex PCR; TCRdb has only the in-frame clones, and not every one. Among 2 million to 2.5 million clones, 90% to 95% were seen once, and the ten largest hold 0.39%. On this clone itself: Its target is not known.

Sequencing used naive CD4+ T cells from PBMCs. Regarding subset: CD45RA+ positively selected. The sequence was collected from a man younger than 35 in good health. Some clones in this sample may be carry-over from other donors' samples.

Written as DNA, the CDR3 is TGTGCCAGTAGTGGGAATTCACGGGGGACCTCCTACGAGCAGTACTTC. Amino acids: CASSGNSRGTSYEQYF. The chain is built from TRBV19 and TRBJ2-7; D possibly corresponds to TRBD2 (6 bases). Germline V gene sequence: CDR1 LNHDA, CDR2 SQIVND (reference sequence). Trimming cost V 5 bases and J 0 bases, with 17 bases left between them. The CDR3 loop spans 16 amino acids.